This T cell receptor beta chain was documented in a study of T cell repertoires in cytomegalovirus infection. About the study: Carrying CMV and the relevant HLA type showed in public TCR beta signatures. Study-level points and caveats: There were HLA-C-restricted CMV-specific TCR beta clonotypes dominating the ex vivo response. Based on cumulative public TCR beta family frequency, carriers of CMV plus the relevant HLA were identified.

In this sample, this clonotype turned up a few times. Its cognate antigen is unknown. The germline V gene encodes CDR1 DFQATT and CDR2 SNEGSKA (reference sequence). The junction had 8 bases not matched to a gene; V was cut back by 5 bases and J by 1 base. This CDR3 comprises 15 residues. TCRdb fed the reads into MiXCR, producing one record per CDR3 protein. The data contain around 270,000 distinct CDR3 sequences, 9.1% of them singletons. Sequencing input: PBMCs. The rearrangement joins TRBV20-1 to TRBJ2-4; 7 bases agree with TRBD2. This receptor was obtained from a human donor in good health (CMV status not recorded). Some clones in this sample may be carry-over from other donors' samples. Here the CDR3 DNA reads TGCAGTGCTCGCGGACTAGATTTTGCCAAAAACATTCAGTACTTC. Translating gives CSARGLDFAKNIQYF.